The clone carrying this T cell receptor (beta chain) was observed many times. One end of the junction does not line up with germline, which may come from a read error. This entry is derived from a study of T cells in Graves' hyperthyroidism and ophthalmopathy. Diagnoses rested on clinical symptoms, serum thyroxine and TRAb, thyroid ultrasound and orbital computed tomography. Amplification of TCR beta CDR3 regions was performed using RNA transcripts as template. A set of HTBI primers served as the primers for a first-round RT-PCR of the TCR CDR3. Each CDR3 protein gets one entry after TCRdb re-called the multiplex PCR reads with MiXCR. The table lists around 340,000 distinct CDR3 sequences, less than 20% of them singletons. This sequence originates from a woman aged 40-49 years with Graves' ophthalmopathy. Sequenced sample: blood.

DNA of the CDR3: TGTGCCGGCAGCCCACGGTTGGCCCACAGGCTGGGGGGCTACACCTTC. Translated: CAGSPRLAHRLGGYTF. The V call is TRBV6-1, the J call TRBJ1-2; the D gene is possibly TRBD1 (5 bases). Germline V lookup: CDR1 MNHNS, CDR2 SASEGT. The CDR3 has 16 amino acids.